This T cell receptor beta chain was recorded in a study of post-analysis software for immune sequencing data. Across the study: The study covered relapsing-remitting, secondary progressive and progressive-relapsing courses of multiple sclerosis. General observations from the study: Samples prepared in the same batch strongly co-clustered by F measure. In multiple sclerosis, normalized Chao1 diversity was significantly below that of controls. When patients were compared with controls, about five TRBV segments were more frequent, TRBV5-6, TRBV5-1 and TRBV20-1 among them.

This clonotype has just a few counts. Antigen: not known. Researchers reported that TCR beta cDNA libraries carried unique molecular identifiers. In TCRdb, the PCR reads were re-called with MiXCR into one record per CDR3 protein. The sample shows 600,000 to 700,000 distinct CDR3 sequences, 55% to 60% of them seen only once. This CDR3 spans 15 amino acids. V was pared by 4 bases and J by 8 bases, with 20 bases between. Germline CDR1 and CDR2: SGHDN and FVKESK. Sequencing used blood. This receptor was taken from a girl aged 2-10 years with multiple sclerosis. The chain recombines TRBV14 with TRBJ1-2; TRBD1 might be the D (5 bases). Here the CDR3 DNA reads TGTGCCAGCAGCCTCGACCGGGACGCGGGCGTAGGCTACACCTTC. Its protein product is CASSLDRDAGVGYTF.